The 32 T cell receptor beta chains listed next were all sequenced from one sample in a study of response to subunit inactivated influenza vaccine. TCRdb re-called the RT-PCR reads through MiXCR, storing one row per CDR3 protein. The sample has fewer than 600,000 distinct CDR3 sequences, approximately 7.7% seen once. Sequencing was performed on PBMCs from blood, taken 23 months after vaccination. These receptors all stem from a man aged 45 to 70 who received an inactivated influenza vaccine.

This clonotype was counted many times. CDR3 region: CSVEAPGGGRLQETQYF. CDR3 bases: TGCAGCGTTGAAGCCCCCGGAGGAGGGAGGCTGCAAGAGACCCAGTACTTC. The V and J genes are TRBV29-1 and TRBJ2-5; maybe TRBD2 (6 bases). From germline, CDR1 is SQVTM and CDR2 ANQGSEA. Trimming left V 1 base short and J 2 bases short, with 20 bases between. The CDR3 totals 17 residues.

This clonotype was counted between two and nine times. The chain couples TRBV9 to TRBJ2-1; 9 bases match TRBD2. The length of the CDR3 is 16 residues. Trimming cost V 3 bases and J 3 bases; bases outside gene matches: 7. The germline V gene encodes CDR1 SGDLS and CDR2 YYNGEE. The CDR3 DNA sequence: TGTGCCAGCAGCGGGCAGACTAGCGGATTCTACAATGAGCAGTTCTTC. This codes for CASSGQTSGFYNEQFF.

This clonotype has a count of ten or more. The chain joins TRBV6-6 to TRBJ2-1, with D hard to call. The CDR3 covers 12 residues. The V gene lost 6 bases and the J gene lost 3 bases, with 6 bases spanning the gap. Germline V gene data show CDR1 as MNHNY and CDR2 as SVGAGI (reference sequence). The CDR3 reads CASSYDYNEQFF. The CDR3 DNA reads as TGTGCCAGCAGCTACGACTACAATGAGCAGTTCTTC.

This clonotype came up a few times. The rearrangement joins TRBV28 to TRBJ2-7; D uncertain. In germline, CDR1 is MDHEN, CDR2 SYDVKM. Trimming cost V 3 bases and J 6 bases, with 9 bases left between them. This CDR3 comprises 12 residues. This CDR3 is CASSFRPSEQYF. CDR3 bases: TGTGCCAGCAGTTTCCGCCCTTCCGAGCAGTACTTC.

This clonotype was observed a handful of times. The CDR3 bases are TGCGCCAGCAGCGTTCTGGGGGGGAATAGGGATCAGCCCCAGCATTTT. It translates to CASSVLGGNRDQPQHF. This chain uses TRBV5-1 with TRBJ1-5, with D possibly matching TRBD1 (5 bases). From germline, CDR1 is SGHRS and CDR2 YFSETQ. This CDR3 has 16 amino acids. Trimming stripped 4 bases from V and 5 bases from J, with 19 bases between.

The chain uses TRBV7-3 and TRBJ2-1, with TRBD2 matching 13 bases. V lost 0 bases to trimming and J lost 8 bases; unmatched junction nucleotides: 4. This CDR3 is built from 16 residues. In germline, CDR1 is SGHTA, CDR2 FQGTGA. The CDR3 spells CASSLTHGLAGDEQFF. The CDR3 DNA follows: TGTGCCAGCAGCTTAACCCACGGACTAGCGGGAGATGAGCAGTTCTTC.

This clonotype came up a few times. DNA of the CDR3: TGCGCCAGCAGCCCTGGGACAGGGGGTTCACCTACGCAGTATTTT. As protein: CASSPGTGGSPTQYF. The chain carries TRBV5-1 and TRBJ2-3; 11 bases are a match to TRBD1. The CDR3 contains 15 residues. The germline CDR1 and CDR2 sequences are SGHRS and YFSETQ. Germline trimming cut 4 bases from V and 8 bases from J; bases unmatched to any gene: 9. The variable domain in full, completed from reference TRBV5-1 and TRBJ2-3, reads KAGVTQTPRYLIKTRGQQVTLSCSPISGHRSVSWYQQTPGQGLQFLFEYFSETQRNKGNFPGRFSGRQFSNSRSEMNVSTLELGDSALYLCASSPGTGGSPTQYFGPGTRLTVL.

This clonotype has a handful of counts. The gene calls are TRBV20-1 and TRBJ2-4, with D perhaps assigned TRBD1 or TRBD2 (6 bases each). Trimming cost V 0 bases and J 2 bases, with 20 bases left between them. The germline gives CDR1 DFQATT, CDR2 SNEGSKA (reference sequence). The CDR3 contains 18 residues. This CDR3 reads CSARDGSQGRRSKNIQYF. Here the CDR3 DNA reads TGCAGTGCTAGAGATGGGTCGCAGGGGAGGAGGTCCAAAAACATTCAGTACTTC.

This clonotype turned up a few times. V is TRBV6-5 and J is TRBJ2-7, with TRBD2 matching 7 bases. CDR1 is MNHEY, CDR2 SVGAGI, per germline. The CDR3 length is 14 residues. J lost 3 bases, V lost 4 bases, and 6 bases had no gene match. For the CDR3, the DNA is TGTGCCAGCAGTTTGGCGGCGGGGGACTACGAGCAGTACTTC. Translated, it gives CASSLAAGDYEQYF.

In its sample, this clonotype was seen many times. The genes are TRBV20-1 and TRBJ2-7; 8 nucleotides agree with TRBD2. The junction had 19 bases not matched to a gene; V was cut back by 3 bases and J by 3 bases. The CDR3 runs 18 residues. Germline lookup yields CDR1 DFQATT and CDR2 SNEGSKA (reference sequence). The CDR3 nucleotides are TGCAGTGCTAGTTCGAGGGCCTTGGAGAGCGGGAGATACTACGAGCAGTACTTC. Translation: CSASSRALESGRYYEQYF.

This clonotype was seen more than once but under ten times. This rearrangement joins TRBV5-1 to TRBJ2-7; no reliable D call. Between the trimmed V and J ends, which lost 0 bases and 1 base, there was a span of 14 bases. The CDR3 is 16 residues long. The germline CDR1 and CDR2 sequences are SGHRS and YFSETQ. CDR3: CASSLGGTSLSYEQYF. The CDR3 DNA follows: TGCGCCAGCAGCTTGGGGGGAACATCCCTGTCCTACGAGCAGTACTTC.

CDR3 sequence reads: CASSEGGMGLDGYTF. For the CDR3, the DNA is TGTGCCAGCAGTGAAGGTGGGATGGGGCTCGATGGCTACACCTTC. The chain employs TRBV2 and TRBJ1-2; TRBD1 might be the D (5 bases). The length of the CDR3 is 15 residues. Germline V gene sequence: CDR1 SNHLY, CDR2 FYNNEI. V lost 1 base and J 6 bases, leaving 15 bases between the germline ends.

Many counts were recorded for this clonotype. The rearrangement joins TRBV12-3 or TRBV12-4 to TRBJ2-1; 10 positions match TRBD2. Trimming at V came to 6 bases and at J to 9 bases, leaving 11 bases not matched to a gene. The CDR3 is 15 amino acids. The CDR3 is CASSRLAGAFFEQFF. The CDR3 nucleotides read TGTGCCAGCAGCCGTCTAGCGGGGGCCTTTTTTGAGCAGTTCTTC.

The chain is built from TRBV7-3 and TRBJ1-1; D call uncertain. The CDR3 covers 13 residues. Trimming removed 6 bases from V and 0 bases from J, with 8 bases in between. Germline V gene lookup returns CDR1 SGHTA and CDR2 FQGTGA. The CDR3 coding sequence is TGTGCCAGCAGTCAAACACTGAACACTGAAGCTTTCTTT. As protein: CASSQTLNTEAFF.

At least ten counts were recorded for this clonotype. The V call is TRBV5-1, the J call TRBJ1-6; TRBD1 matches 9 bases. CDR1 SGHRS and CDR2 YFSETQ come from the germline V gene. The CDR3 loop spans 14 amino acids. Trimming removed 5 bases from V and 9 bases from J; junction bases left unmatched: 6. The DNA for the CDR3 is TGCGCCAGCAGAAGGGACAGGGCAAGTTCACCCCTCCACTTT. Translating it yields CASRRDRASSPLHF.

This clonotype was observed a handful of times. The rearrangement uses TRBV20-1 and TRBJ1-1, with 7 bases aligning to TRBD1. Germline lookup yields CDR1 DFQATT and CDR2 SNEGSKA (reference sequence). CDR3 size: 13 residues. Germline trimming cut 6 bases from V and 4 bases from J; bases unmatched to any gene: 8. CDR3 sequence: CSARGQYLTEAFF. As DNA, the CDR3 is TGCAGTGCCAGGGGACAGTACCTCACTGAAGCTTTCTTT.

There are a few counts of this clonotype. This chain uses TRBV7-6 with TRBJ2-1; no firm D call. Germline V gives CDR1 SGHVS, CDR2 FNYEAQ. This CDR3 is built from 15 residues. V lost 3 bases, J lost 3 bases, and 12 bases lay in between. The CDR3 protein is CASSFYGDFYNEQFF. The CDR3 DNA follows: TGTGCCAGCAGCTTTTATGGGGATTTCTACAATGAGCAGTTCTTC.

The V gene is TRBV20-1, the J gene TRBJ2-5; 8 bases are a match to TRBD2. The germline V gene encodes CDR1 DFQATT and CDR2 SNEGSKA (reference sequence). The trim removed 5 bases at V and 7 bases at J, leaving 12 bases unmatched. The CDR3 runs 14 residues. For the CDR3, the DNA is TGCAGTGCTGCCTCCGGGACTAGGAGAGGGACCCAGTACTTC. It translates to CSAASGTRRGTQYF.

The chain links TRBV4-3 to TRBJ1-3, with unresolved D. V lost 4 bases, J lost 0 bases, and 13 bases lay in between. The CDR3 totals 16 residues. From germline, CDR1 is LGHNA and CDR2 YSLEER. CDR3 nucleotide sequence: TGCGCCAGCAGCCGCATGGCAGATCTCTCTGGAAACACCATATATTTT. Amino acids: CASSRMADLSGNTIYF.

This clonotype was seen a handful of times. J is TRBJ2-5 and V is TRBV6-1; D is possibly TRBD1 or TRBD2 (5 bases each). Per germline, CDR1 MNHNS and CDR2 SASEGT. Deletions cut 5 bases from V and 14 bases from J, with 21 bases between. This CDR3 has 13 residues. The CDR3 is CASSKDLWQGPYF. The CDR3 DNA reads TGTGCCAGCAGTAAAGACCTTTGGCAGGGACCTTACTTC.

This clonotype was counted only a few times. This chain connects TRBV5-6 to TRBJ1-2; tentatively, D is TRBD1 (6 bases). Trimming shortened V by 4 bases and J by 7 bases, and 17 bases separated the two germline ends. This CDR3 region has 14 residues. The V gene's germline CDR1 is SGHDT and CDR2 YYEEEE. In nucleotides, the CDR3 is TGTGCCAGCAGCCCCCGGAGAGGGGGTTTTGGCTACACCTTC. Translating gives CASSPRRGGFGYTF. The entire variable domain, with the rest obtained from reference TRBV5-6 and TRBJ1-2, is as follows: DAGVTQSPTHLIKTRGQQVTLRCSPKSGHDTVSWYQQALGQGPQFIFQYYEEEERQRGNFPDRFSGHQFPNYSSELNVNALLLGDSALYLCASSPRRGGFGYTFGSGTRLTVV.

This clonotype was seen many times. The chain combines TRBV7-2 with TRBJ1-2; TRBD1 aligns across 10 bases. J was trimmed by 4 bases and V by 4 bases; bases with no gene match: 6. CDR3 size: 15 residues. Germline-derived CDR1 and CDR2 are SGHTA and FQGNSA. CDR3 residues: CASSSSRDRGYGYTF. As DNA, the CDR3 is TGTGCCAGCAGCTCCTCCCGGGACAGGGGCTATGGCTACACCTTC.

The J gene is TRBJ2-1, the V gene TRBV6-6; D could derive from TRBD1 or TRBD2 (5 bases each). The CDR3 extends over 12 amino acids. V lost 4 bases, J lost 15 bases, and 16 bases lay in between. CDR1 MNHNY and CDR2 SVGAGI come from the germline V gene (reference sequence). CDR3 DNA: TGTGCCAGCAGTTCCGCCCGGGACCGGGGGTTCTTC. Translated, it gives CASSSARDRGFF.

This clonotype was detected only a few times. The chain uses TRBV6-1 and TRBJ1-5, with TRBD1 matching 8 bases. Germline V gene lookup returns CDR1 MNHNS and CDR2 SASEGT. The CDR3 runs 15 residues. V lost 7 bases, J lost 2 bases, and 7 bases stayed unmatched. This chain's CDR3 is CASKSGQGGNQPQHF. The CDR3 region has the DNA TGTGCCAGCAAATCCGGACAGGGAGGCAATCAGCCCCAGCATTTT.

This clonotype was picked up many times. The genes are TRBV12-3 or TRBV12-4 and TRBJ1-1; no clear D gene. The CDR3 contains 12 residues. Trimming stripped 7 bases from V and 5 bases from J, with 11 bases between. The CDR3 sequence: CASTPIGTEAFF. Written as DNA, the CDR3 is TGTGCCAGCACCCCGATCGGGACTGAAGCTTTCTTT.

This clonotype was seen many times. The chain couples TRBV7-2 to TRBJ2-7; a weak D match, TRBD1 (5 bases). This CDR3 has 13 residues. Germline V lookup: CDR1 SGHTA, CDR2 FQGNSA. V shed 3 bases and J shed 3 bases, with 9 bases lying between them. The CDR3 protein is CASSLGRDYEQYF. The CDR3 nucleotides read TGTGCCAGCAGCTTGGGCAGGGACTACGAGCAGTACTTC. The full variable domain, its missing parts supplied by reference TRBV7-2 and TRBJ2-7, is GAGVSQSPSNKVTEKGKDVELRCDPISGHTALYWYRQSLGQGLEFLIYFQGNSAPDKSGLPSDRFSAERTGGSVSTLTIQRTQQEDSAVYLCASSLGRDYEQYFGPGTRLTVT.

This clonotype has only a few counts. V is TRBV13 and J is TRBJ2-2; either TRBD1 or TRBD2 may supply D (5 bases each). The CDR3 length is 14 residues. CDR1 and CDR2 (germline): PRHDT, FYEKMQ (reference sequence). The V and J ends lost 5 bases and 6 bases respectively, with 13 bases between them. The CDR3 here is CASSPTRGAGELFF. In DNA, the CDR3 is TGTGCCAGCAGCCCAACAAGAGGGGCCGGGGAGCTGTTTTTT.

This clonotype was found many times. The chain recombines TRBV20-1 with TRBJ2-3, with D tentatively TRBD1 (6 bases). The CDR3 totals 13 residues. The ends were cut back, 4 bases at V and 2 bases at J, with 10 bases in the middle. CDR1 is DFQATT, CDR2 SNEGSKA, per germline (reference sequence). The CDR3 DNA sequence: TGCAGTGCTACCGGACAGTCCACAGATACGCAGTATTTT. Translated: CSATGQSTDTQYF.

This clonotype has a count of ten or more. The rearrangement joins TRBV3-1 to TRBJ2-3; TRBD2 agrees at 8 bases. J was trimmed by 0 bases and V by 4 bases; bases with no gene match: 9. This CDR3 has 17 residues. Germline assignment: CDR1 LGHDT and CDR2 YNNKEL (reference sequence). CDR3 coding DNA: TGTGCCAGCAGCCCTCTCCCCGGGAGGGGTAGCACAGATACGCAGTATTTT. It yields the protein CASSPLPGRGSTDTQYF.

The sample holds a few counts of this clonotype. This chain uses TRBV5-1 with TRBJ2-5; D gene ambiguous. V dropped 2 bases and J dropped 2 bases, with 7 bases sitting between them. CDR1 and CDR2 (germline): SGHRS, YFSETQ. This CDR3 region has 13 residues. The CDR3 loop is CASSFGRQETQYF. The CDR3 coding sequence is TGCGCCAGCAGCTTCGGACGGCAAGAGACCCAGTACTTC.

This clonotype was recorded at least ten times. The rearrangement uses TRBV29-1 and TRBJ2-5; perhaps TRBD2 as D (5 bases). The germline V gene encodes CDR1 SQVTM and CDR2 ANQGSEA. V lost 7 bases and J lost 5, with 14 bases in between. This CDR3 has 12 amino acids. CDR3 amino acids: CSGISGGETQYF. CDR3 DNA: TGCAGCGGCATATCGGGCGGGGAGACCCAGTACTTC.

This clonotype showed up many times. The chain combines TRBV7-9 with TRBJ1-3; possible D gene TRBD1, 6 bases. Deletions cut 5 bases from V and 0 bases from J, with 11 bases between. CDR1 SEHNR and CDR2 FQNEAQ come from the germline V gene (reference sequence). The CDR3 spans 15 residues. This chain's CDR3 is CASSGTGTSGNTIYF. The CDR3, as DNA: TGTGCCAGCAGCGGTACAGGGACCTCTGGAAACACCATATATTTT. Full variable domain (outside the CDR3, taken from reference TRBV7-9 and TRBJ1-3): DTGVSQNPRHKITKRGQNVTFRCDPISEHNRLYWYRQTLGQGPEFLTYFQNEAQLEKSRLLSDRFSAERPKGSFSTLEIQRTEQGDSAMYLCASSGTGTSGNTIYFGEGSWLTVV.